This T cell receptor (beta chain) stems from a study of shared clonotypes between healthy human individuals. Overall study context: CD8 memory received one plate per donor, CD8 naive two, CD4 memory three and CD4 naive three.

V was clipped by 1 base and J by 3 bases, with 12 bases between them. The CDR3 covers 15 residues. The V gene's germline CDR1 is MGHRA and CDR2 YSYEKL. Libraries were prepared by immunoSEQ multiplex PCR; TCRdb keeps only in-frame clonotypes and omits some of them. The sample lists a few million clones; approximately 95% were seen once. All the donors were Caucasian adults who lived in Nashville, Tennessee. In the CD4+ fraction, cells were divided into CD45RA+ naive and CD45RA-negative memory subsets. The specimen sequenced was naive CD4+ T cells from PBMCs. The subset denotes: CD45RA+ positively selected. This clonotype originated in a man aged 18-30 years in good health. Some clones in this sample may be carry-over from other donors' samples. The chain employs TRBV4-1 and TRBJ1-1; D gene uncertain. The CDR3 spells CASSQGHFSDTEAFF. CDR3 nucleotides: TGCGCCAGCAGCCAAGGCCATTTTTCGGACACTGAAGCTTTCTTT.